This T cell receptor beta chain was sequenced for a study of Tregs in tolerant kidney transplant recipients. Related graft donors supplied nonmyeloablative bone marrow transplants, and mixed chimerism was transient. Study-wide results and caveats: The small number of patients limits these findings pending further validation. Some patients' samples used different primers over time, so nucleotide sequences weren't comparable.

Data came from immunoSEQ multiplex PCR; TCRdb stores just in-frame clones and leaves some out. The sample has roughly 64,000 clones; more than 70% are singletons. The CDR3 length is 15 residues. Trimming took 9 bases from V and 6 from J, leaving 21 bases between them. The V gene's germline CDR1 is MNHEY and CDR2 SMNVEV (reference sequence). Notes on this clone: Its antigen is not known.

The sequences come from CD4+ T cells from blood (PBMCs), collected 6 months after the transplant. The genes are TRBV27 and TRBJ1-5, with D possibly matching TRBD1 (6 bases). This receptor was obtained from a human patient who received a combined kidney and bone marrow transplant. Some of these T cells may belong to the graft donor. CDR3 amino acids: CASRSSRRGPQPQHF. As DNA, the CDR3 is TGTGCCAGTCGGAGCAGTAGGCGGGGGCCTCAGCCCCAGCATTTT.